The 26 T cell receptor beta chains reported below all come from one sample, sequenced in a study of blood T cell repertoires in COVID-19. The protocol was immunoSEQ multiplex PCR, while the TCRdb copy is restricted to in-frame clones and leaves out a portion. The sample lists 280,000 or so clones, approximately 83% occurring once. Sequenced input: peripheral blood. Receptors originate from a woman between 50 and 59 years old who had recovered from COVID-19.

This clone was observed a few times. CDR3 in DNA: TGTGCCAGCAGCCGGCGGGGGTACACAGATACGCAGTATTTT. Its protein product is CASSRRGYTDTQYF. V is TRBV27 and J is TRBJ2-3; 7 nucleotides match TRBD2. The V gene end was trimmed by 6 bases and the J gene end by 2 bases; junction bases not matched to a gene: 5. CDR3 length equals 14 residues. CDR1 is MNHEY, CDR2 SMNVEV, per germline (reference sequence).

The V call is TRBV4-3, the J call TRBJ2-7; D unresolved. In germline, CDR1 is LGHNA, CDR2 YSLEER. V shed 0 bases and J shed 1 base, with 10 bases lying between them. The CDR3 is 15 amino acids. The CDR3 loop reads CASSQDAQRSYEQYF. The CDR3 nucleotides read TGCGCCAGCAGCCAAGACGCCCAGCGATCCTACGAGCAGTACTTC.

The DNA of the CDR3 is TGTGCCAGCAGCGTCCTGGACAGGGCAGGAAGGGATAATTCACCCCTCCACTTT. It is translated as CASSVLDRAGRDNSPLHF. The chain links TRBV9 to TRBJ1-6, with 8 bases lining up with TRBD1. The CDR3 length is 18 residues. Germline values: CDR1 SGDLS, CDR2 YYNGEE. Losses at the gene ends were 2 bases for V and 5 bases for J; bases not matched to a gene: 12.

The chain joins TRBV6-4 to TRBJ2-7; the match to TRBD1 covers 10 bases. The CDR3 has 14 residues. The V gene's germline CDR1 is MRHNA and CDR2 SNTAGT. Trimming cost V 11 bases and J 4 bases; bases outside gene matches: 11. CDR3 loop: CAGRWTGGIYEQYF. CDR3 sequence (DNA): TGTGCCGGCCGTTGGACAGGGGGAATTTACGAGCAGTACTTC.

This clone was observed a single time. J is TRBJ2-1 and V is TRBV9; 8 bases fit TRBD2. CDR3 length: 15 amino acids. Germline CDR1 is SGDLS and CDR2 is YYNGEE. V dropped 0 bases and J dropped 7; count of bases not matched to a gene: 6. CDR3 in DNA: TGTGCCAGCAGCGTAGTTGAAGCGGGAGCGAATGAGCAGTTCTTC. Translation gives CASSVVEAGANEQFF. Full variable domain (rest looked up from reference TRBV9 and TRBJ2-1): DSGVTQTPKHLITATGQRVTLRCSPRSGDLSVYWYQQSLDQGLQFLIQYYNGEERAKGNILERFSAQQFPDLHSELNLSSLELGDSALYFCASSVVEAGANEQFFGPGTRLTVL.

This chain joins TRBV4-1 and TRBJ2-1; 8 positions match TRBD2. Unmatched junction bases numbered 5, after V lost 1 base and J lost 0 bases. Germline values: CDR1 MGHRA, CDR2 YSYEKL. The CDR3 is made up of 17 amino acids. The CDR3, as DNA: TGCGCCAGCAGCCAAGGGCTAGCGGGCCCCTCCTACAATGAGCAGTTCTTC. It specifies CASSQGLAGPSYNEQFF.

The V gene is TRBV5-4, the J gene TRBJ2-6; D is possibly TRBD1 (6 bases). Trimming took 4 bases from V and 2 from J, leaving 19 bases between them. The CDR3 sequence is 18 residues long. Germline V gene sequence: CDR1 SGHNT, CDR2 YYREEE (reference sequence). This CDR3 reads CASSQYRARWTGANVLTF. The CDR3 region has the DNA TGTGCCAGCAGCCAATACAGGGCCCGGTGGACTGGGGCCAACGTCCTGACTTTC.

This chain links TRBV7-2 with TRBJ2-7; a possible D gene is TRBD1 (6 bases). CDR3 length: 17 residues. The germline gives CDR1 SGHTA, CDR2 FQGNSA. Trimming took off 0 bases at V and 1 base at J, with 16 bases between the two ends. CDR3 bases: TGTGCCAGCAGCTTAGCCTCAGGGGCGACACGGTCCTACGAGCAGTACTTC. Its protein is CASSLASGATRSYEQYF. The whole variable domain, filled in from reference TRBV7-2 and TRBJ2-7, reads GAGVSQSPSNKVTEKGKDVELRCDPISGHTALYWYRQSLGQGLEFLIYFQGNSAPDKSGLPSDRFSAERTGGSVSTLTIQRTQQEDSAVYLCASSLASGATRSYEQYFGPGTRLTVT.

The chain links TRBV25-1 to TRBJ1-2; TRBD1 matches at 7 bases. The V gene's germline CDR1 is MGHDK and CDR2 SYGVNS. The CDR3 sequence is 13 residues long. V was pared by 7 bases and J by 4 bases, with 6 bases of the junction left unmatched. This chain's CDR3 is CASIRQGGYGYTF. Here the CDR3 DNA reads TGTGCCAGCATTAGACAGGGTGGCTATGGCTACACCTTC.

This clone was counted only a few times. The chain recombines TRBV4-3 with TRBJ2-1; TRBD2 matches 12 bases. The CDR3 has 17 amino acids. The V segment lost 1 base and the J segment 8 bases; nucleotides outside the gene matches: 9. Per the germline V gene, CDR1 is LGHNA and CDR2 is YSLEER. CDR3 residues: CASSQGSSGRARDEQFF. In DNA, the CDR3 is TGCGCCAGCAGCCAAGGCTCTAGCGGGAGGGCCCGCGATGAGCAGTTCTTC.

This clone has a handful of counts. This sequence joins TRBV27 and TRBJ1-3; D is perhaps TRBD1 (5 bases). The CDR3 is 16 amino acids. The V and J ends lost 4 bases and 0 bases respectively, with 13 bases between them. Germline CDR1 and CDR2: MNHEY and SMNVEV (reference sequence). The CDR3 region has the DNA TGTGCCAGCAGTTCGACCGACAGTTTCTCTGGAAACACCATATATTTT. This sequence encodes CASSSTDSFSGNTIYF.

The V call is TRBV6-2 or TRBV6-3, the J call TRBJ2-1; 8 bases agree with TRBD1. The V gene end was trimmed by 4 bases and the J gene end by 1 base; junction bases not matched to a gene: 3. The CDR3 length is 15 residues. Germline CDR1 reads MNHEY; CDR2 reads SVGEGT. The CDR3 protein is CASSWRQGSYNEQFF. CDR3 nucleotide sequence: TGTGCCAGCAGTTGGAGACAGGGGTCCTACAATGAGCAGTTCTTC.

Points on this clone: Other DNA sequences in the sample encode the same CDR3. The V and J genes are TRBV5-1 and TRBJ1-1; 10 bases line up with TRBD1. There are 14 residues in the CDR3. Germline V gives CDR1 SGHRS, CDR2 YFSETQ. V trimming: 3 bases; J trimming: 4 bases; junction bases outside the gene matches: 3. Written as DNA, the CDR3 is TGCGCCAGCAGCTCCCGGACAGGGGGCACTGAAGCTTTCTTT. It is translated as CASSSRTGGTEAFF. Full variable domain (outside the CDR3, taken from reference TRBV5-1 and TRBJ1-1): KAGVTQTPRYLIKTRGQQVTLSCSPISGHRSVSWYQQTPGQGLQFLFEYFSETQRNKGNFPGRFSGRQFSNSRSEMNVSTLELGDSALYLCASSSRTGGTEAFFGQGTRLTVV.

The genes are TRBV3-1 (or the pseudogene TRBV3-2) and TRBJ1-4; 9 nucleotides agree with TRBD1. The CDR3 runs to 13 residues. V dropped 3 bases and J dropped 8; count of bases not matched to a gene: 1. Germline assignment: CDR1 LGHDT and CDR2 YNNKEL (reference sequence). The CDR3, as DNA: TGTGCCAGCAGCCACGGACAGGGGGAAAAACTGTTTTTT. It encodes CASSHGQGEKLFF.

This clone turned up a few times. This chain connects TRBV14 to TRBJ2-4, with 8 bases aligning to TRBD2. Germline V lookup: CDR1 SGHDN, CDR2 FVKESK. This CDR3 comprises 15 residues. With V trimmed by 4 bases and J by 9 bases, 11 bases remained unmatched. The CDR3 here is CASSRRSGGEGIQYF. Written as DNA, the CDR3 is TGTGCCAGCAGCCGACGCTCGGGGGGGGAGGGCATTCAGTACTTC.

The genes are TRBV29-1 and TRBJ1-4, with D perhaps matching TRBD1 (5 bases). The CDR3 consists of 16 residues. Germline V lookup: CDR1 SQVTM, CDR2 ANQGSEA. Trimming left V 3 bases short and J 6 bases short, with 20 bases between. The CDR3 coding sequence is TGCAGCGTTGAGTGGGTAATGGTCAGGGTGGATGAAAAACTGTTTTTT. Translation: CSVEWVMVRVDEKLFF.

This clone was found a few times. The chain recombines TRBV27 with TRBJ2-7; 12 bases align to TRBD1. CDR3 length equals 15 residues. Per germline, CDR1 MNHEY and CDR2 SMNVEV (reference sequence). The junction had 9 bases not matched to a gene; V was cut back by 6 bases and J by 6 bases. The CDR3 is CASRRTGTGGGEQYF. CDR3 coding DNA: TGTGCCAGCAGGCGCACCGGGACAGGGGGCGGCGAGCAGTACTTC.

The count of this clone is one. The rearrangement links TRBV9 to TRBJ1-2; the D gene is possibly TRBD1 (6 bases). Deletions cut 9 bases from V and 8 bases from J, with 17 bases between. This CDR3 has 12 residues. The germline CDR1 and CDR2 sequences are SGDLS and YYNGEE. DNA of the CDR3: TGTGCCACCTCCGGGGAGGGGGGGGGCTACACCTTC. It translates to CATSGEGGGYTF.

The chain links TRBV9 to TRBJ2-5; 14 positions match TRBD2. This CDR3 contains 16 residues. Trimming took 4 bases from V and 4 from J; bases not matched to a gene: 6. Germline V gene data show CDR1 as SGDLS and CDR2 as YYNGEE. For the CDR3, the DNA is TGTGCCAGCAGCCCGCGACTAGCGGGGGGGTTAGAGACCCAGTACTTC. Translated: CASSPRLAGGLETQYF.

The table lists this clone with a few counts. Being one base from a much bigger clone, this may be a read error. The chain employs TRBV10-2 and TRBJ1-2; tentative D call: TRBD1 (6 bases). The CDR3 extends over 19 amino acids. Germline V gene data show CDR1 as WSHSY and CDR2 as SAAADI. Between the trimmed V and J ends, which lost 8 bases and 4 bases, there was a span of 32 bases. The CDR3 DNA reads TGCGCCAGCTGTGGGGGAGGGGGGGCGCTGGCCCGGGACTCCTATGGCTACACCTTC. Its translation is CASCGGGGALARDSYGYTF.

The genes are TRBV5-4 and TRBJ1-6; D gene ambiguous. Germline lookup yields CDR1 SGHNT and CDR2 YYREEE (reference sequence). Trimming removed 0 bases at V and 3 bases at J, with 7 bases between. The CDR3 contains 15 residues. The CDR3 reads CASSLGLNYNSPLHF. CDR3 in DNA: TGTGCCAGCAGCTTGGGACTAAACTATAATTCACCCCTCCACTTT.

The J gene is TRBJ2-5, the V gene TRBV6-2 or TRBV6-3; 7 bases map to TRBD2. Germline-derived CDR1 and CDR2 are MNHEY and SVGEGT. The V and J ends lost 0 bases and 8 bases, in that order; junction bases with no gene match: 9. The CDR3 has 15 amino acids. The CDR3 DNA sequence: TGTGCCAGCAGTTACTCGACGAGCGGGGTATATACCCAGTACTTC. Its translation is CASSYSTSGVYTQYF.

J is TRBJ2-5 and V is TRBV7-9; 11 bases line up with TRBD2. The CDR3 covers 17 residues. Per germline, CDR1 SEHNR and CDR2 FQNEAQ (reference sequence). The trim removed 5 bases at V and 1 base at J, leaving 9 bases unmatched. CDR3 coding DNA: TGTGCCAGCAGCCCCCGAGGGACTAGCGGAACCCAAGAGACCCAGTACTTC. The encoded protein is CASSPRGTSGTQETQYF.

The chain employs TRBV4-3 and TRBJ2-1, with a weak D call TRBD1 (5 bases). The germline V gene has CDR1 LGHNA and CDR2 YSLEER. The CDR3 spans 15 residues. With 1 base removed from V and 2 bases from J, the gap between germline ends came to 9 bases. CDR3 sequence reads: CASSQVQGPYNEQFF. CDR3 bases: TGCGCCAGCAGCCAAGTTCAGGGCCCCTACAATGAGCAGTTCTTC.

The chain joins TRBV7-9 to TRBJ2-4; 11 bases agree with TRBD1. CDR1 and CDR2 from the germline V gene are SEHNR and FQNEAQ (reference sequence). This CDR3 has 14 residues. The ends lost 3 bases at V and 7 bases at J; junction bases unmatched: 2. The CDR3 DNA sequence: TGTGCCAGCAGCTTCGGACAGGGGGCGAACATTCAGTACTTC. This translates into CASSFGQGANIQYF.

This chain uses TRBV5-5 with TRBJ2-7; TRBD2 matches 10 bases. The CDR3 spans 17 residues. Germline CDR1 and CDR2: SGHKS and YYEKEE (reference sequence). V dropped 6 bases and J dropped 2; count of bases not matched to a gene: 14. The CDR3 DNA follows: TGTGCCAGCACCTACGGGGCTAGCGGGGGCCCGACCTACGAGCAGTACTTC. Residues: CASTYGASGGPTYEQYF.